The source of this T cell receptor beta chain is a study of cytomegalovirus exposure and HLA in healthy donors. The study's findings and limits: In a later analysis, common viral pathogens appeared linked to several of the most significant clusters. As confirmed in vitro, a few CMV-associated chains were specific for CMV antigens. Associated with cytomegalovirus, according to the listing, were fewer than 200 TCR beta chains.

In its sample, this clone was seen a few times. Its cognate antigen is unknown. PCR was performed using 60 Vbeta and 13 Jbeta primers. Assay used: immunoSEQ multiplex PCR; TCRdb lists only in-frame clones, some missing. The table has over 150,000 clones, 65% to 85% seen once; the top ten hold roughly 7.7%. This CDR3 spans 16 amino acids. Germline trimming cut 3 bases from V and 3 bases from J; bases unmatched to any gene: 4. Germline assignment: CDR1 KGHSH and CDR2 LQKENI. The receptor was isolated from a woman aged 25 to 39 in good health and CMV-seropositive. The chain links TRBV18 to TRBJ2-1; 11 nucleotides agree with TRBD2. Source material: PBMCs. The CDR3: CASSPTSGGLYNEQFF. DNA of the CDR3: TGTGCCAGCTCACCTACTAGCGGGGGCCTCTACAATGAGCAGTTCTTC.